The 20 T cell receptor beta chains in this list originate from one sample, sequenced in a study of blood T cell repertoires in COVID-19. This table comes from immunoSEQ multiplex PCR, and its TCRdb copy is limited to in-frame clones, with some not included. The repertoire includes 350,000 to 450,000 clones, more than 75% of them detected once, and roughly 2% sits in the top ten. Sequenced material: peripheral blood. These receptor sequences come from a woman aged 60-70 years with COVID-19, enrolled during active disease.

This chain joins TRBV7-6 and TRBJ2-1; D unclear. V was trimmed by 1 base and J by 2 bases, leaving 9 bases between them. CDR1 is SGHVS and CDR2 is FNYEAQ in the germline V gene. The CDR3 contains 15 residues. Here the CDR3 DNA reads TGTGCCAGCAGCTTAGGGGTACAGCCCTACAATGAGCAGTTCTTC. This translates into CASSLGVQPYNEQFF. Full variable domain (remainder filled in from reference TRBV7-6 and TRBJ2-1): GAGVSQSPRYKVTKRGQDVALRCDPISGHVSLYWYRQALGQGPEFLTYFNYEAQQDKSGLPNDRFSAERPEGSISTLTIQRTEQRDSAMYRCASSLGVQPYNEQFFGPGTRLTVL.

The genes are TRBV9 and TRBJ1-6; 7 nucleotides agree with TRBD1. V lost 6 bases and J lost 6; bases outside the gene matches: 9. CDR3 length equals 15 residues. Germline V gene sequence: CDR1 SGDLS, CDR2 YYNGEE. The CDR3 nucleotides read TGTGCCAGCAATAATCTGGGACAGATTAATTCACCCCTCCACTTT. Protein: CASNNLGQINSPLHF.

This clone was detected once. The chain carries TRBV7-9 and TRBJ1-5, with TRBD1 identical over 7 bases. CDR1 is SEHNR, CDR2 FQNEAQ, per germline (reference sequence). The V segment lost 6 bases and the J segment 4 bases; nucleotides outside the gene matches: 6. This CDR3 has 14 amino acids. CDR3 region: CASSSGTENQPQHF. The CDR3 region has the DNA TGTGCCAGCAGTTCCGGGACAGAGAATCAGCCCCAGCATTTT.

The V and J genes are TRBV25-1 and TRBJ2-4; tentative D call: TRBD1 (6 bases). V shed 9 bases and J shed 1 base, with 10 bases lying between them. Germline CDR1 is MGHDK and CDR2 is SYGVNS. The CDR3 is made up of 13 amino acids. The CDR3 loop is CASRQGAKNIQYF. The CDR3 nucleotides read TGTGCCAGTCGCCAGGGGGCCAAAAACATTCAGTACTTC.

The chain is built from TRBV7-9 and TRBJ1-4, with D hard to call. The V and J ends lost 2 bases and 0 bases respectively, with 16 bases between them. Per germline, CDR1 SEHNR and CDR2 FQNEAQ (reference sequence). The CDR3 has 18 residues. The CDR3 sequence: CASSLPPIYGATNEKLFF. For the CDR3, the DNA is TGTGCCAGCAGCTTACCCCCGATTTACGGTGCAACTAATGAAAAACTGTTTTTT.

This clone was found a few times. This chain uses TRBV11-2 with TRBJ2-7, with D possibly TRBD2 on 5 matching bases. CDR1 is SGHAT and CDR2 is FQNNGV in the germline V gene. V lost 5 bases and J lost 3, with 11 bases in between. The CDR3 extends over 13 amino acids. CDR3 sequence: CASSPRRSYEQYF. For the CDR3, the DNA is TGTGCCAGCAGCCCCCGGAGGAGCTACGAGCAGTACTTC.

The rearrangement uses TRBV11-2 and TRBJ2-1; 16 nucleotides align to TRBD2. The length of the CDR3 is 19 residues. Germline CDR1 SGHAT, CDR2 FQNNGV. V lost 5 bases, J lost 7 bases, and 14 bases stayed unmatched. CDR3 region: CASSPMPPGLAGGRNEQFF. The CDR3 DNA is TGTGCCAGCAGCCCGATGCCTCCGGGACTAGCGGGGGGGCGAAATGAGCAGTTCTTC.

The CDR3 loop reads CASSQALRGRGGELFF. In nucleotides, the CDR3 is TGTGCCAGCAGCCAAGCGTTGCGAGGGCGCGGCGGGGAGCTGTTTTTT. The chain uses TRBV3-1 (or the pseudogene TRBV3-2) and TRBJ2-2, with D possibly being TRBD2 (5 bases). The CDR3 has 16 residues. With 1 base removed from V and 7 bases from J, the gap between germline ends came to 16 bases. Germline CDR1 reads LGHDT; CDR2 reads YNNKEL (reference sequence).

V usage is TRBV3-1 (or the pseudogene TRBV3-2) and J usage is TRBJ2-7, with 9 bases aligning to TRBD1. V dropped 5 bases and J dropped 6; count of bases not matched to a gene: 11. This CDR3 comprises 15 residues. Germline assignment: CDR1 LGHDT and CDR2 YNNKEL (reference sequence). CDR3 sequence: CASSSRGGQGREQYF. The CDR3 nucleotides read TGTGCCAGCAGCTCTCGTGGGGGACAGGGCCGCGAGCAGTACTTC.

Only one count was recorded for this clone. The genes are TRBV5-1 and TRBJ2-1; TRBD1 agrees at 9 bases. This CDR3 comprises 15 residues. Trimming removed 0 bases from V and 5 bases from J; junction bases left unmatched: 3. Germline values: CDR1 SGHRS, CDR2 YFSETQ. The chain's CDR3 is CASSLAGTGHNEQFF. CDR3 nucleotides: TGCGCCAGCAGCTTGGCCGGGACAGGGCACAATGAGCAGTTCTTC.

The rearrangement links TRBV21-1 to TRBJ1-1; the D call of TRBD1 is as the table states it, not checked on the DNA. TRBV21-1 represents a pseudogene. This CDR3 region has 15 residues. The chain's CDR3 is CASSITRDRVAEAFF. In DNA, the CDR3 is TGTGCCAGCAGCATAACCCGGGACAGGGTGGCTGAAGCTTTCTTT.

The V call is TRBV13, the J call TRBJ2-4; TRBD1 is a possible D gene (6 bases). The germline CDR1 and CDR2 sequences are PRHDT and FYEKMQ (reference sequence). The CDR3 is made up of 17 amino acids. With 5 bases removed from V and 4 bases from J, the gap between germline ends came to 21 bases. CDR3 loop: CASSLTGWRQGKNIQYF. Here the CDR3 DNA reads TGTGCCAGCAGCCTGACAGGTTGGCGGCAGGGTAAAAACATTCAGTACTTC.

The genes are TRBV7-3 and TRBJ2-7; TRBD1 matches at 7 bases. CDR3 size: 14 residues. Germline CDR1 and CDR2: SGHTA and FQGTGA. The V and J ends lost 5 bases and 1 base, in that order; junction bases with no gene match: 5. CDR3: CASSPYRGSYEQYF. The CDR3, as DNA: TGTGCCAGCAGCCCGTACAGGGGATCCTACGAGCAGTACTTC.

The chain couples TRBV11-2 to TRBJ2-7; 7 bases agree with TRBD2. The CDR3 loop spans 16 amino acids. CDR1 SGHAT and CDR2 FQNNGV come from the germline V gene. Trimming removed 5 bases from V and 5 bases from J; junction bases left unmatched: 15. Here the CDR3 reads CASSLRRTSSGDEQYF. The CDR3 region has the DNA TGTGCCAGCAGCCTCCGTCGGACTAGTTCTGGGGACGAGCAGTACTTC. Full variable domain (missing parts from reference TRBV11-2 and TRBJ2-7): EAGVAQSPRYKIIEKRQSVAFWCNPISGHATLYWYQQILGQGPKLLIQFQNNGVVDDSQLPKDRFSAERLKGVDSTLKIQPAKLEDSAVYLCASSLRRTSSGDEQYFGPGTRLTVT.

The CDR3 nucleotides are TGTGCCAGCAGCATGGACAGATCATTGACTGAAGCTTTCTTT. Protein product: CASSMDRSLTEAFF. V is TRBV6-6 and J is TRBJ1-1, with D tentatively TRBD1 (6 bases). CDR3 length equals 14 residues. CDR1 and CDR2 from the germline V gene are MNHNY and SVGAGI (reference sequence). V was cut by 6 bases and J by 5 bases, with 16 bases left in between.

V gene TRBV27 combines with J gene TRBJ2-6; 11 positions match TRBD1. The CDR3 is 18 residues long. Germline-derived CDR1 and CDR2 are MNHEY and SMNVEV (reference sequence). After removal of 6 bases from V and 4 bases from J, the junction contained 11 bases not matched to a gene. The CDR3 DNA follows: TGTGCCAGCAGACCCACCCGGGACAGGGGGACGGGGGCCAACGTCCTGACTTTC. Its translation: CASRPTRDRGTGANVLTF.

CDR3: CASSVGTWGYTF. The CDR3 DNA follows: TGTGCCAGCAGCGTGGGGACATGGGGCTACACCTTC. The chain combines TRBV5-4 with TRBJ1-2, with D tentatively TRBD1 (6 bases). The CDR3 contains 12 residues. Trimming stripped 4 bases from V and 8 bases from J, with 12 bases between. Germline V gene lookup returns CDR1 SGHNT and CDR2 YYREEE (reference sequence).

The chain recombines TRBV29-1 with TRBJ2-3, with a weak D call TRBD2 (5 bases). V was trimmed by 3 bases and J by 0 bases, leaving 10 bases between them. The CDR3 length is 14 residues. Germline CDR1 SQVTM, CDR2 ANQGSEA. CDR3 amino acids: CSVDGLSSTDTQYF. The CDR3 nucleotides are TGCAGCGTTGACGGACTGTCTAGCACAGATACGCAGTATTTT.

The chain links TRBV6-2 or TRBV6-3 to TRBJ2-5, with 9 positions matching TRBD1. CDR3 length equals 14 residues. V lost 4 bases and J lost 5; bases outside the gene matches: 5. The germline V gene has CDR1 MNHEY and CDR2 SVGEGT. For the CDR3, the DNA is TGTGCCAGCAGTTGGACAGGGGTGGTGGAGACCCAGTACTTC. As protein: CASSWTGVVETQYF.

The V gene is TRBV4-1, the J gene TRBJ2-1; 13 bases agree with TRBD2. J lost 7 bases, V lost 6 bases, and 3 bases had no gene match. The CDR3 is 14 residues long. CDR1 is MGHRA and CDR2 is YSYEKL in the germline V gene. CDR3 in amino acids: CASRTTSGGNEQFF. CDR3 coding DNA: TGCGCCAGCAGGACGACTAGCGGGGGGAATGAGCAGTTCTTC.